The rows below give T cell receptor beta chains drawn from one sample of a study of blood T cell repertoires in COVID-19. TCRdb's copy holds only in-frame clones and misses some; the assay was immunoSEQ multiplex PCR. In the table there are approximately 280,000 clones, roughly 86% of which are singletons. The sample comprised peripheral blood. The receptor set was obtained from a woman between 25 and 40 years old who had recovered from COVID-19. Each CDR3 is given with its conserved first and last residue. D genes are given only for firm matches. The listing skips clone size in some rows; elsewhere it reads once, few, many or a size class.

D gene | J gene | V gene | clone size | CDR3 DNA | CDR3 protein
NA | TRBJ2-7 | TRBV7-9 | NA | TGTGCCAGCAGCTTAACCGTGTCGGACAGCTACGAGCAGTACTTC | CASSLTVSDSYEQYF
NA | TRBJ2-7 | TRBV12-3/TRBV12-4 | NA | TGTGCCAGTTCTCCGTCACTATCCTACGAGCAGTACTTC | CASSPSLSYEQYF
TRBD2 | TRBJ2-2 | TRBV5-4 | NA | TGTGCCAGCGGACGTTTGGCGGGAGGCGCCGGGGAGCTGTTTTTT | CASGRLAGGAGELFF
TRBD1 | TRBJ1-2 | TRBV24-1 | NA | TGTGCCACCAGTGTGGGACAGAACTATGGCTACACCTTC | CATSVGQNYGYTF
TRBD1 | TRBJ2-1 | TRBV19 | NA | TGTGCCAGTAGTATAGGTGACAGGGGGGCCCTCAATGAGCAGTTCTTC | CASSIGDRGALNEQFF
NA | TRBJ2-5 | TRBV6-6 | NA | TGTGCCAGCAGCTCCCCAGTTGACTCAACGGGGACCCAGTACTTC | CASSSPVDSTGTQYF
NA | TRBJ2-1 | TRBV29-1 | NA | TGCAGCGTTCCGGGGAACCCGGTCGTAGACGTGGAGTTCTTC | CSVPGNPVVDVEFF
NA | TRBJ2-2 | TRBV28 | NA | TGTGCCAGCAGCAAGAACACCGGGGAGCTGTTTTTT | CASSKNTGELFF
TRBD2 | TRBJ2-7 | TRBV11-2 | NA | TGTGCCAGCAGCTCGCCCGGGACTAGCGGACCGACCTACGAGCAGTACTTC | CASSSPGTSGPTYEQYF
NA | TRBJ2-5 | TRBV24-1 | NA | TGTGCCACCAGTGACCCTACCCCGGGTGGAAAAGAGACCCAGTACTTC | CATSDPTPGGKETQYF
NA | TRBJ1-3 | TRBV14 | NA | TGTGCCAGCAGCCAAATAAGAAACACCATATATTTT | CASSQIRNTIYF
NA | TRBJ2-7 | TRBV10-3 | NA | TGTGCCATCAGTGCAAAGGCTTCGGGCTCCTACGAGCAGTACTTC | CAISAKASGSYEQYF
NA | TRBJ1-1 | TRBV30 | NA | TGTGCCTGGAGTGTGATGAGAGACACTGAAGCTTTCTTT | CAWSVMRDTEAFF
TRBD2 | TRBJ2-1 | TRBV28 | NA | TGTGCCAGCAGTTCCGTGACTAGCGGGATAAACTCCTACAATGAGCAGTTCTTC | CASSSVTSGINSYNEQFF
TRBD2 | TRBJ2-7 | TRBV27 | NA | TGTGCCAGCAGTTACGGAGCGGGACCCTCTGAGCAGTACTTC | CASSYGAGPSEQYF
TRBD2 | TRBJ2-4 | TRBV10-1 | once | TGCGCCAGCAGTGAGTCAACTAGCGGGGGAAACATTCAGTACTTC | CASSESTSGGNIQYF
TRBD2 | TRBJ2-5 | TRBV19 | once | TGTGCCAGTAGTATCCCTATAGAGAGTAGCGGGAGGCAAGAGACCCAGTACTTC | CASSIPIESSGRQETQYF
TRBD1 | TRBJ1-5 | TRBV6-5 | NA | TGTGCCAGCAGTCGGGACAGCAGCAATCAGCCCCAGCATTTT | CASSRDSSNQPQHF
NA | TRBJ2-6 | TRBV19 | NA | TGTGCCACCAGTCCCTCCGGGGCCAACGTCCTGACTTTC | CATSPSGANVLTF
TRBD1 | TRBJ2-7 | TRBV11-3 | few | TGTGCCAGCAGTTCCGGGACAGCCTACGAGCAGTACTTC | CASSSGTAYEQYF
NA | TRBJ1-2 | TRBV4-3 | NA | TGCGCCAGCAGCCCCTCCAGGGGCTCCTATGGCTACACCTTC | CASSPSRGSYGYTF
NA | TRBJ2-7 | TRBV7-2 | NA | TGTGCCAGCAGCTCTATTTACTACGAGCAGTACTTC | CASSSIYYEQYF
NA | TRBJ1-1 | TRBV2 | NA | TGTGCCAGCAGTGAAGCGCGGGCTTTCTTT | CASSEARAFF
TRBD2 | TRBJ2-3 | TRBV27 | NA | TGTGCCAGCAAACTCACCGGGACTAGCGGCACAGATACGCAGTATTTT | CASKLTGTSGTDTQYF
TRBD2 | TRBJ2-7 | TRBV6-2/TRBV6-3 | NA | TGTGCCAGCAGTTACTCCTGGACTAGCGCCTACGAGCAGTACTTC | CASSYSWTSAYEQYF
NA | TRBJ1-1 | TRBV19 | NA | TGTGCCAGTAGTATCGGTAGGGGAAACACTGAAGCTTTCTTT | CASSIGRGNTEAFF
TRBD1 | TRBJ2-5 | TRBV5-1 | NA | TGCGCCAGCAGCCCGGGACAGGGGGGAGAGACCCAGTACTTC | CASSPGQGGETQYF
TRBD1 | TRBJ1-2 | TRBV12-5 | NA | TGTGCTAGTGGAGACAGGGGAGTCGGCTACACCTTC | CASGDRGVGYTF
NA | TRBJ1-5 | TRBV3-1/TRBV3-2 | NA | TGTGCCAGCAGCGAGGACAGCCAGAATCAGCCCCAGCATTTT | CASSEDSQNQPQHF
TRBD1 | TRBJ1-4 | TRBV3-1/TRBV3-2 | NA | TGTGCCAGCAGCCACGGGGTGACAGGGAAACTGTTTTTT | CASSHGVTGKLFF
TRBD1 | TRBJ1-2 | TRBV2 | few | TGTGCCACTAAACAGGGGCCAGACTATGGCTACACCTTC | CATKQGPDYGYTF
NA | TRBJ2-5 | TRBV28 | NA | TGTGCCAGCATCGCGGGTGGCGGGACCCAGTACTTC | CASIAGGGTQYF
TRBD1 | TRBJ2-7 | TRBV10-3 | NA | TGTGCCATCAGTGAAGGAGCTGGACAGGGTCCCTACGAGCAGTACTTC | CAISEGAGQGPYEQYF
TRBD1 | TRBJ1-1 | TRBV3-1/TRBV3-2 | NA | TGTGCCAGCAGCCAAGGCCCCGGGACAGGGTCTGAAGCTTTCTTT | CASSQGPGTGSEAFF
TRBD2 | TRBJ2-7 | TRBV4-2 | once | TGTGCCAGCAGCCAAGTGGGGGGCGGGGGGACCCACGAGCAGTACTTC | CASSQVGGGGTHEQYF
TRBD1 | TRBJ1-5 | TRBV12-5 | NA | TGTGCTAGTGGTTCCCAGGGGGCCGGGTATCAGCCCCAGCATTTT | CASGSQGAGYQPQHF
TRBD1 | TRBJ2-7 | TRBV27 | NA | TGTGCCAGCTCATGGCAGGGGGCCGTTACCTACGAGCAGTACTTC | CASSWQGAVTYEQYF
NA | TRBJ2-7 | TRBV10-3 | NA | TGTGCCATCAGTGACCTCGCCAACAGCGGCTACCCCTACGAGCAGTACTTC | CAISDLANSGYPYEQYF
NA | TRBJ2-6 | TRBV10-3 | NA | TGTGCCATCAGTGAGTTGTCAGCTGGGGCCAACGTCCTGACTTTC | CAISELSAGANVLTF
NA | TRBJ2-1 | TRBV12-3/TRBV12-4 | NA | TGTGCCAGCGGGCAGGGGCATGAGCAGTTCTTC | CASGQGHEQFF
TRBD1 | TRBJ1-1 | TRBV4-1 | NA | TGCGCCAGCAGCCAAGACATCAGGGGGAGAGCTTTCTTT | CASSQDIRGRAFF
NA | TRBJ1-6 | TRBV4-1 | NA | TGCGCCAGCAGCCAACAGGGCTTGGGGAATTCACCCCTCCACTTT | CASSQQGLGNSPLHF
NA | TRBJ1-6 | TRBV7-9 | NA | TGTGCCAGCAGCCAGGGGTCACCCCTCCACTTT | CASSQGSPLHF